The present entry profiles one T cell receptor (beta chain) with its context. What it binds is unknown. Trimming took off 2 bases at V and 3 bases at J, with 20 bases between the two ends. Germline V gives CDR1 SGHVS, CDR2 FNYEAQ. CDR3 length: 17 residues. This sample was included in a study of cytomegalovirus exposure and HLA in healthy donors. Overall study context: An earlier analysis found fewer than 140 million unique TCR beta sequences from 150 million to 200 million T cells. General study points: Sequencing likely generated an artifact that appeared as a cluster of highly shared sequence variants.

PCR amplification relied on 60 Vbeta primers (plus 13 Jbeta primers). The protocol was immunoSEQ multiplex PCR, while the TCRdb copy is restricted to in-frame clones and leaves out a portion. Of approximately 110,000 clones in the sample, 73% were seen once. This rearrangement joins TRBV7-6 to TRBJ2-7; weak D call: TRBD1 (6 bases). Sequences were obtained from PBMCs. The sequence was collected from a man aged 35 to 55 in good health and CMV-seronegative. This CDR3 reads CASSLKAHSGQFYEQYF. CDR3 in DNA: TGTGCCAGCAGCTTAAAGGCCCATTCTGGACAGTTCTACGAGCAGTACTTC.